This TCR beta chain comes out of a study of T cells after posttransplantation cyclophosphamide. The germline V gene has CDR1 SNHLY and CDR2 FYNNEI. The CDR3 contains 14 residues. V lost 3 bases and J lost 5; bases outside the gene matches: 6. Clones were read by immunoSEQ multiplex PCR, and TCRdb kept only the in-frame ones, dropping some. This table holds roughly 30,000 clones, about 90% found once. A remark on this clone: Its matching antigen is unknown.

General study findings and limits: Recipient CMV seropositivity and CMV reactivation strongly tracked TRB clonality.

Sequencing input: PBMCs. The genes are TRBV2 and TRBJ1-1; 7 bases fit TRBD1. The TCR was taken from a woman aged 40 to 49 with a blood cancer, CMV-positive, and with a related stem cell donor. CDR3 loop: CASSEETGRTEAFF. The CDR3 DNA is TGTGCCAGCAGTGAGGAGACAGGGAGGACTGAAGCTTTCTTT.